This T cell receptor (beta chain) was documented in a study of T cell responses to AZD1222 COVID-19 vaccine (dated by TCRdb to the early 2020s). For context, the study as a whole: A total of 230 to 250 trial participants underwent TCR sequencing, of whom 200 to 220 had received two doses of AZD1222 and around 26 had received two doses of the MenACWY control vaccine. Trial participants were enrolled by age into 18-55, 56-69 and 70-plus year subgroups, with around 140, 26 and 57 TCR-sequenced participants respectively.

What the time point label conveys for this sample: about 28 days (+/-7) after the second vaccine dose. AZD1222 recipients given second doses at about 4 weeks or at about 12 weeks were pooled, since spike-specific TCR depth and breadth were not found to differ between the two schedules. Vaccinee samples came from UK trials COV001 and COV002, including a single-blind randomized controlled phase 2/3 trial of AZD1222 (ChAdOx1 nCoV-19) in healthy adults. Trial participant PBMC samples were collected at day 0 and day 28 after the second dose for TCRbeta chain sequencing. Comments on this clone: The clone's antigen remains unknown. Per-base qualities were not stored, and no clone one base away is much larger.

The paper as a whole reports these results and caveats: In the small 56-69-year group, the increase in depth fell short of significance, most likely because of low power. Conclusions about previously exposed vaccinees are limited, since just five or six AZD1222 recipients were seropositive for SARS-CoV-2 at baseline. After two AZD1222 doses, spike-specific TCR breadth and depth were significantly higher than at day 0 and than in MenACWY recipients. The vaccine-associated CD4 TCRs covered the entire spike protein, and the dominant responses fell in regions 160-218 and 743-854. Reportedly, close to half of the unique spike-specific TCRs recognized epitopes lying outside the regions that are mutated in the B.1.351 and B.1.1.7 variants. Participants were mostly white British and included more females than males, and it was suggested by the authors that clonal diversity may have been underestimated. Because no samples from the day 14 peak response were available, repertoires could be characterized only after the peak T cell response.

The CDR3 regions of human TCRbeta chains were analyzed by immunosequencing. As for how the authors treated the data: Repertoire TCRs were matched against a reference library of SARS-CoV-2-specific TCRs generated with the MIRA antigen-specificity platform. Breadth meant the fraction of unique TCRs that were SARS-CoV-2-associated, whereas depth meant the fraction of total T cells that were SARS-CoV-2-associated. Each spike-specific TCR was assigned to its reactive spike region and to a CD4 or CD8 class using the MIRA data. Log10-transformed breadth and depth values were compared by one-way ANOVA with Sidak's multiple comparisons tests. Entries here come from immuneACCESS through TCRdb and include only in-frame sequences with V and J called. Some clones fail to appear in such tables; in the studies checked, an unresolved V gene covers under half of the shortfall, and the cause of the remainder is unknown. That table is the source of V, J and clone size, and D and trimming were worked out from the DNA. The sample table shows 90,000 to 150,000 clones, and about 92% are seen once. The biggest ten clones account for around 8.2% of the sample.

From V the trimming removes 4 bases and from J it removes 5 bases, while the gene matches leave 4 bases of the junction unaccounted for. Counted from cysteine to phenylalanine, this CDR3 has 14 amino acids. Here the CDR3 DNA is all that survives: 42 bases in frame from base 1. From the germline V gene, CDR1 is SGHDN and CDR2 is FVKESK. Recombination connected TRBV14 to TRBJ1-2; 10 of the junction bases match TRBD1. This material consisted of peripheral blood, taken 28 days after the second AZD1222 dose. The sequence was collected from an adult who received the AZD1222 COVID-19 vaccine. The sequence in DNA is TGTGCCAGCAGCCTGAGGGGACAGGGGTATGGCTACACCTTC. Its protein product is CASSLRGQGYGYTF.